Presented here are 5 T cell receptor beta chains from one specimen sequenced in a study of blood T cell repertoires in COVID-19. Libraries were prepared by immunoSEQ multiplex PCR; TCRdb keeps only in-frame clonotypes and omits some of them. Of approximately 120,000 clones in the sample, roughly 84% are singletons; the top ten hold about 7%. Sequenced sample: peripheral blood. All receptors derive from a woman in her forties or fifties with acute or convalescent COVID-19.

In this sample, this clone turned up once. The V and J genes are TRBV2 and TRBJ2-2, with 7 positions matching TRBD1. Germline values: CDR1 SNHLY, CDR2 FYNNEI. CDR3 size: 15 residues. V was clipped by 7 bases and J by 1 base; unmatched bases: 6. The CDR3 spells CASTLGQRNTGELFF. Written as DNA, the CDR3 is TGTGCCAGCACCTTGGGACAGCGGAACACCGGGGAGCTGTTTTTT.

The gene calls are TRBV2 and TRBJ1-2; possibly TRBD1 for D (6 bases). Germline V gene data show CDR1 as SNHLY and CDR2 as FYNNEI. The CDR3 consists of 13 residues. Trimming took 7 bases from V and 2 from J, leaving 11 bases between them. CDR3: CASTADRNYGYTF. In nucleotides, the CDR3 is TGTGCCAGCACCGCGGACAGAAACTATGGCTACACCTTC.

J is TRBJ2-1 and V is TRBV18; D might be TRBD2 (5 bases). The CDR3 has 15 amino acids. The V gene's germline CDR1 is KGHSH and CDR2 LQKENI. Trimming stripped 3 bases from V and 3 bases from J, with 12 bases between. The CDR3 DNA is TGTGCCAGCTCACCCCCGGAAGGGAGCTACAATGAGCAGTTCTTC. Translating gives CASSPPEGSYNEQFF.

The chain uses TRBV18 and TRBJ1-1; weak D call: TRBD1 (6 bases). The CDR3 has 16 amino acids. Trimming took off 0 bases at V and 4 bases at J, with 15 bases between the two ends. The V gene's germline CDR1 is KGHSH and CDR2 LQKENI. This CDR3 is CASSPPGTPGGTEAFF. The CDR3 nucleotides are TGTGCCAGCTCACCACCTGGGACACCTGGGGGCACTGAAGCTTTCTTT.

This clone was observed a few times. V gene TRBV28 combines with J gene TRBJ1-2, with D possibly matching TRBD1 (6 bases). Germline lookup yields CDR1 MDHEN and CDR2 SYDVKM. The CDR3 runs to 15 residues. Trimming removed 11 bases from V and 2 bases from J, with 21 bases in between. The CDR3 protein is CAVRGSQGSNYGYTF. The CDR3 DNA follows: TGTGCCGTAAGGGGGTCACAGGGCTCCAACTATGGCTACACCTTC.